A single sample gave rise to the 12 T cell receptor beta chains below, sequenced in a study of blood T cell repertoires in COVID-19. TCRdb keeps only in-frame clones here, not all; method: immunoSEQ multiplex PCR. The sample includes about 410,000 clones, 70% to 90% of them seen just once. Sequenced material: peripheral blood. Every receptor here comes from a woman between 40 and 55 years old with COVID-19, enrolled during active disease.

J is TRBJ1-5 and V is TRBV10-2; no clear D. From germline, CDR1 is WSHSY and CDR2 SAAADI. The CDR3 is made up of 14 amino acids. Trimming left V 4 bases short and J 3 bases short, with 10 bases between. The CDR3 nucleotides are TGCGCCAGCAGTGTTCGGCAGGACAATCAGCCCCAGCATTTT. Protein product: CASSVRQDNQPQHF.

The CDR3 coding sequence is TGTGCCAGCAGTCCTCACAGGAATTCGAACACTGAAGCTTTCTTT. Its translation is CASSPHRNSNTEAFF. V gene TRBV6-5 combines with J gene TRBJ1-1; perhaps TRBD1 as D (5 bases). V shed 5 bases and J shed 1 base, with 14 bases lying between them. CDR1 and CDR2 from the germline V gene are MNHEY and SVGAGI. The CDR3 sequence is 15 residues long.

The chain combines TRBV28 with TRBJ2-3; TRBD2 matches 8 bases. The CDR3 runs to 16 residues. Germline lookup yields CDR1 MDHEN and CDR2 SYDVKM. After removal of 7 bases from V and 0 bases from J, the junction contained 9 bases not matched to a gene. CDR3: CASNTHSSGSTDTQYF. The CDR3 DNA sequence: TGTGCCAGCAACACCCATTCTAGCGGGAGCACAGATACGCAGTATTTT.

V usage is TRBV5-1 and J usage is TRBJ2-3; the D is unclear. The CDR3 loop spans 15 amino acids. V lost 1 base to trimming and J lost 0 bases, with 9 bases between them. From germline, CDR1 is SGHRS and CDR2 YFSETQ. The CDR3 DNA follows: TGCGCCAGCAGCTTGTACAACCCAAGCACAGATACGCAGTATTTT. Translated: CASSLYNPSTDTQYF.

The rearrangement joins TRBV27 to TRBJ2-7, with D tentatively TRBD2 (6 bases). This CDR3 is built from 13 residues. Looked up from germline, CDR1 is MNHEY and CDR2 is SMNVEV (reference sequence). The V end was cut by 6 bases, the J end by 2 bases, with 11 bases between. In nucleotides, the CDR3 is TGTGCCAGCAGCCGGGGGAGTACCTACGAGCAGTACTTC. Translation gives CASSRGSTYEQYF.

The CDR3 loop is CASSPPPWGLEETQYF. CDR3 bases: TGTGCCAGCAGCCCCCCTCCGTGGGGGCTCGAAGAGACCCAGTACTTC. The chain recombines TRBV11-2 with TRBJ2-5, with D maybe TRBD1 (6 bases). V was trimmed by 5 bases and J by 3 bases, leaving 19 bases between them. The CDR3 sequence is 16 residues long. CDR1 is SGHAT and CDR2 is FQNNGV in the germline V gene.

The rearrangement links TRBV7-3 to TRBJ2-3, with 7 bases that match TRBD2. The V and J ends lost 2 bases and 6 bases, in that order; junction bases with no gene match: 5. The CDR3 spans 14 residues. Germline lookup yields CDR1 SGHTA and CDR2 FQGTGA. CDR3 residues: CASSLGSGGDTQYF. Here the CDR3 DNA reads TGTGCCAGCAGCTTAGGGTCCGGGGGGGATACGCAGTATTTT.

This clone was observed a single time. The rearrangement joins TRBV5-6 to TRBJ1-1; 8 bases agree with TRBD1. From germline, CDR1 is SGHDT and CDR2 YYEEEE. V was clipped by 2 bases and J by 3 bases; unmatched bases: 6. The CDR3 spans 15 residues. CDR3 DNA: TGTGCCAGCAGCTTCTCGGACAGGGAGTACACTGAAGCTTTCTTT. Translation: CASSFSDREYTEAFF.

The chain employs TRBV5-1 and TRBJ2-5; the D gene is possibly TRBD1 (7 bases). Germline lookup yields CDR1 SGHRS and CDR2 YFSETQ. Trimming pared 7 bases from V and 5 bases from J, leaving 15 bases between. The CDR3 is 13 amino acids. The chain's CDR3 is CASGSGGSETQYF. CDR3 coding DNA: TGCGCCAGCGGATCAGGGGGGAGCGAGACCCAGTACTTC.

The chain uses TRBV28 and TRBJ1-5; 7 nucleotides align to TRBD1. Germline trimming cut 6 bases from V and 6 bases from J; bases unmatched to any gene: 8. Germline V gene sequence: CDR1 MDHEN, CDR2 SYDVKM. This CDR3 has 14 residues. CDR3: CASSRDRAGQPQHF. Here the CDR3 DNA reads TGTGCCAGCAGCCGAGACAGGGCTGGTCAGCCCCAGCATTTT.

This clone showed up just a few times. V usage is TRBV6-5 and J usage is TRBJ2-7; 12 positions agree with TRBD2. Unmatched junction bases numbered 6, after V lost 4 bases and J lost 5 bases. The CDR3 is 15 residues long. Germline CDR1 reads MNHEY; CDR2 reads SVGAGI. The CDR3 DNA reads TGTGCCAGCAGTTCCGAGACTAGCGGGAGTAACGAGCAGTACTTC. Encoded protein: CASSSETSGSNEQYF.

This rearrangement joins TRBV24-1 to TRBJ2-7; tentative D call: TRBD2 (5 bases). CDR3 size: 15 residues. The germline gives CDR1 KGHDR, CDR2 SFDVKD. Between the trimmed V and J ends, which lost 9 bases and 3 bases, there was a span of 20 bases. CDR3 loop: CATGSLFLGDYEQYF. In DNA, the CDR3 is TGTGCCACCGGGAGTCTTTTTCTTGGGGACTACGAGCAGTACTTC.